This T cell receptor beta chain came from a study of identical twins' blood T cells. This clonotype was counted a few times. Its antigen remains unidentified. Study results and caveats: Twin repertoire similarity may partly reflect shared environment.

In TCRdb, the 5' RACE reads were re-called with MiXCR into one record per CDR3 protein. The profile shows 350,000 to 450,000 distinct CDR3 sequences, over 25% of them singletons. Sequenced: PBMCs. The origin of this receptor is a woman aged 18 to 55 in good health.

The CDR3 sequence is CASSLGWGGQGDTGELFF. The CDR3 DNA is TGTGCCAGCAGCTTAGGCTGGGGAGGACAGGGGGACACCGGGGAGCTGTTTTTT. The gene calls are TRBV13 and TRBJ2-2; 10 bases fit TRBD1. This CDR3 has 18 amino acids. Germline trimming cut 0 bases from V and 3 bases from J; bases unmatched to any gene: 7. Germline CDR1 PRHDT, CDR2 FYEKMQ (reference sequence).